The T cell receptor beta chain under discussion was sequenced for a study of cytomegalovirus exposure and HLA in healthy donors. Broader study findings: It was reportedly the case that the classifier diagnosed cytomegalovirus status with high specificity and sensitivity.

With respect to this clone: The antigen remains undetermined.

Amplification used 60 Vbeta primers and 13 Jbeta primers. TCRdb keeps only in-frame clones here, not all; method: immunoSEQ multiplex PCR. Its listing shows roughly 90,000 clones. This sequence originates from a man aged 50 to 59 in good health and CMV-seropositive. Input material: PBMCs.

CDR3: CAWSAGLAGGQETQYF. In DNA form, the CDR3 reads TGTGCCTGGAGTGCAGGACTAGCGGGTGGCCAAGAGACCCAGTACTTC. V and J are TRBV30 and TRBJ2-5; 11 bases are shared with TRBD2. Germline V gives CDR1 GTSNPN, CDR2 SVGIG (reference sequence). The CDR3 extends over 16 amino acids. The J segment lost 1 base and the V segment lost 1 base, leaving 5 bases of the junction unmatched. Based on the CDR3 plus reference TRBV30 and TRBJ2-5, the full variable domain is SQTIHQWPATLVQPVGSPLSLECTVEGTSNPNLYWYRQAAGRGLQLLFYSVGIGQISSEVPQNLSASRPQDRQFILSSKKLLLSDSGFYLCAWSAGLAGGQETQYFGPGTRLLVL.